These 16 T cell receptor beta chains were all obtained from the same sample, sequenced in a study of identical twins. TCRdb re-called the 5' RACE reads through MiXCR, storing one row per CDR3 protein. This table has roughly 260,000 distinct CDR3 sequences, around 15% appearing once. Sequenced input: memory (CD45RO+) T cells sorted from blood. The receptor source for this set is a woman aged 18-35 years in good health.

This clonotype was picked up a small number of times. The rearrangement joins TRBV3-1 to TRBJ2-7; weak D call: TRBD2 (6 bases). This CDR3 has 14 residues. Trimming cost V 3 bases and J 0 bases, with 9 bases left between them. Germline assignment: CDR1 LGHDT and CDR2 YNNKEL (reference sequence). Written as DNA, the CDR3 is TGTGCCAGCAGCCATAGCGGAAGCTCCTACGAGCAGTACTTC. Its translation is CASSHSGSSYEQYF.

This rearrangement joins TRBV29-1 to TRBJ2-6, with 12 nucleotides matching TRBD1. After removal of 6 bases from V and 2 bases from J, the junction contained 11 bases not matched to a gene. The CDR3 consists of 18 residues. Germline V lookup: CDR1 SQVTM, CDR2 ANQGSEA. Here the CDR3 DNA reads TGCAGCGTCCAAGCTCGAGGGACAGGGGGCGCTGGGGCCAACGTCCTGACTTTC. It translates to CSVQARGTGGAGANVLTF.

A few counts support this clonotype. The rearrangement uses TRBV7-9 and TRBJ2-7, with D uncertain. Germline V gene lookup returns CDR1 SEHNR and CDR2 FQNEAQ (reference sequence). There are 12 residues in the CDR3. Between the trimmed V and J ends, which lost 2 bases and 7 bases, there was a span of 9 bases. The CDR3 nucleotides are TGTGCCAGCAGCTTACAGGTTAATGAGCAGTACTTC. Translating it yields CASSLQVNEQYF.

V is TRBV7-8 and J is TRBJ1-1, with D possibly TRBD1 on 5 matching bases. The CDR3 runs 16 residues. Germline V lookup: CDR1 SGHVS, CDR2 FQNEAQ. Trimming pared 1 base from V and 4 bases from J, leaving 16 bases between. This CDR3 is CASSLEWGRGSTEAFF. The CDR3 DNA sequence: TGTGCCAGCAGCTTAGAATGGGGTCGGGGGAGCACTGAAGCTTTCTTT.

The chain employs TRBV20-1 and TRBJ2-1; D ambiguous. Germline assignment: CDR1 DFQATT and CDR2 SNEGSKA (reference sequence). This CDR3 is 13 amino acids long. Trimming stripped 6 bases from V and 4 bases from J, with 13 bases between. The DNA of the CDR3 is TGCAGTGCCGGTCGCAAGGGATACAATGAGCAGTTCTTC. It specifies CSAGRKGYNEQFF.

In this sample, this clonotype turned up a few times. This CDR3 is CASSPGRSGDTQYF. The DNA for the CDR3 is TGCGCCAGCAGCCCGGGGCGCAGTGGAGATACGCAGTATTTT. J is TRBJ2-3 and V is TRBV5-1, with D possibly being TRBD1 or TRBD2 (5 bases each). The V end lost 4 bases, the J end lost 5 bases, and 14 bases lay between the germline ends. In germline, CDR1 is SGHRS, CDR2 YFSETQ. The CDR3 sequence is 14 residues long.

The chain recombines TRBV7-9 with TRBJ2-7; D is undetermined. The V and J ends lost 5 bases and 1 base respectively, with 9 bases between them. In germline, CDR1 is SEHNR, CDR2 FQNEAQ (reference sequence). The CDR3 has 13 amino acids. CDR3 in amino acids: CASSPPVSYEQYF. The CDR3, as DNA: TGTGCCAGCAGCCCTCCCGTATCCTACGAGCAGTACTTC.

This clonotype was seen many times. The chain employs TRBV11-2 and TRBJ2-3; a possible D gene is TRBD1 (6 bases). Trimming left V 2 bases short and J 8 bases short, with 20 bases between. The CDR3 has 16 residues. Germline lookup yields CDR1 SGHAT and CDR2 FQNNGV. The CDR3 bases are TGTGCCAGCAGCTTACACAGGGTGAAGGCTGCAGGTACGCAGTATTTT. It yields the protein CASSLHRVKAAGTQYF. Drawing the rest from reference TRBV11-2 and TRBJ2-3, the complete variable domain is EAGVAQSPRYKIIEKRQSVAFWCNPISGHATLYWYQQILGQGPKLLIQFQNNGVVDDSQLPKDRFSAERLKGVDSTLKIQPAKLEDSAVYLCASSLHRVKAAGTQYFGPGTRLTVL.

A few counts support this clonotype. The chain joins TRBV20-1 to TRBJ2-3; 8 positions match TRBD2. Unmatched junction bases numbered 14, after V lost 6 bases and J lost 3 bases. In germline, CDR1 is DFQATT, CDR2 SNEGSKA (reference sequence). This CDR3 comprises 16 residues. The CDR3: CSASGVAGGHTDTQYF. DNA of the CDR3: TGCAGTGCCTCCGGGGTGGCGGGGGGCCATACAGATACGCAGTATTTT.

The chain couples TRBV7-2 to TRBJ2-7; a weak D match, TRBD2 (6 bases). V dropped 2 bases and J dropped 7 bases, with 12 bases sitting between them. The CDR3 has 13 amino acids. CDR1 is SGHTA and CDR2 is FQGNSA in the germline V gene. The CDR3 spells CASSLRDSWEQYF. CDR3 in DNA: TGTGCCAGCAGCTTACGGGACTCTTGGGAGCAGTACTTC.

Many counts were recorded for this clonotype. The chain links TRBV4-3 to TRBJ2-1; TRBD2 matches 9 bases. The V segment lost 0 bases and the J segment 3 bases; nucleotides outside the gene matches: 3. The CDR3 totals 16 residues. The germline gives CDR1 LGHNA, CDR2 YSLEER. The CDR3 loop reads CASSQELAGVYNEQFF. For the CDR3, the DNA is TGCGCCAGCAGCCAAGAATTAGCGGGGGTCTACAATGAGCAGTTCTTC.

The chain recombines TRBV20-1 with TRBJ1-1; perhaps TRBD1 as D (5 bases). The CDR3 loop spans 11 amino acids. Germline loops: CDR1 DFQATT, CDR2 SNEGSKA (reference sequence). V was shortened by 5 bases and J by 11 bases, with 15 bases between the two germline ends. The CDR3 is CSAPPIRDAFF. The CDR3 region has the DNA TGCAGTGCTCCACCTATCAGGGACGCTTTCTTT.

This clonotype occurred a few times. The V and J genes are TRBV5-6 and TRBJ2-7; D is undetermined. Germline CDR1 and CDR2: SGHDT and YYEEEE. V lost 2 bases and J 2 bases, leaving 8 bases between the germline ends. This CDR3 contains 13 residues. The CDR3 DNA reads TGTGCCAGCAGCTTTACGGCAACCTACGAGCAGTACTTC. Its protein is CASSFTATYEQYF.

The J gene is TRBJ2-7, the V gene TRBV2, with 12 positions matching TRBD2. Germline-derived CDR1 and CDR2 are SNHLY and FYNNEI. The CDR3 runs 14 residues. V was pared by 8 bases and J by 3 bases, with 5 bases of the junction left unmatched. CDR3 DNA: TGTGCCAGCTGCCGACTAGCGGGAGACTACGAGCAGTACTTC. This codes for CASCRLAGDYEQYF.

This clonotype was seen many times. V and J are TRBV5-5 and TRBJ2-3, with unresolved D. This CDR3 region has 13 residues. V was shortened by 4 bases and J by 6 bases, with 12 bases between the two germline ends. The germline V gene has CDR1 SGHKS and CDR2 YYEKEE (reference sequence). DNA for the CDR3: TGTGCCAGCAGCGTTCGCCCGTTGGATACGCAGTATTTT. It codes for CASSVRPLDTQYF. Full variable domain (rest looked up from reference TRBV5-5 and TRBJ2-3): DAGVTQSPTHLIKTRGQQVTLRCSPISGHKSVSWYQQVLGQGPQFIFQYYEKEERGRGNFPDRFSARQFPNYSSELNVNALLLGDSALYLCASSVRPLDTQYFGPGTRLTVL.

This clonotype was recorded many times. V is TRBV5-1 and J is TRBJ2-1; TRBD2 aligns across 7 bases. From germline, CDR1 is SGHRS and CDR2 YFSETQ. Germline trimming cut 5 bases from V and 6 bases from J; bases unmatched to any gene: 5. There are 13 residues in the CDR3. CDR3 coding DNA: TGCGCCAGCAGTCAGACTAGCACCAATGAGCAGTTCTTC. Encoded protein: CASSQTSTNEQFF.